The sequence of this TCR beta chain was determined in a study of liver allograft versus peripheral blood T cells. About the study: Comparisons were made between T cell receptor repertoires found in transplanted livers and those circulating in recipients' peripheral blood.

The CDR3 loop spans 14 amino acids. Trimming removed 4 bases from V and 1 base from J; junction bases left unmatched: 4. Germline V lookup: CDR1 PRHDT, CDR2 FYEKMQ (reference sequence). Overall study results and limits: As reported, T cell receptor repertoires inside liver allografts differed from those present in peripheral blood.

This clonotype rates as medium-sized. Its matching antigen is unknown. TCRdb processed the reads anew with MiXCR; each CDR3 protein has one entry. Of about 3,700 distinct CDR3 sequences listed, 15% to 20% are singletons. The chain has TRBV13 and TRBJ2-7, with TRBD1 matching 7 bases. The TCR sequence derives from a human patient who had a liver transplant. Some T cells may be supplied by the graft donor. CDR3 sequence reads: CASSSDRNSYEQYF. The CDR3 nucleotides read TGTGCCAGCAGCTCGGACAGGAATTCCTACGAGCAGTACTTC.